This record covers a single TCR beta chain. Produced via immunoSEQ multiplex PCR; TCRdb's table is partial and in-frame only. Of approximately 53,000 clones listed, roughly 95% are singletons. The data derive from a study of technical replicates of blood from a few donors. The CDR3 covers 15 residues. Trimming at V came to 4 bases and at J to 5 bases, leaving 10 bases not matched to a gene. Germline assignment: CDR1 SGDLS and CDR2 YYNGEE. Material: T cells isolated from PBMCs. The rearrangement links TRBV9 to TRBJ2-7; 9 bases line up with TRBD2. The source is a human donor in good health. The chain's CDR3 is CASSLAGGRINEQYF. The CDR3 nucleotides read TGTGCCAGCAGCCTTGCGGGAGGGAGGATAAACGAGCAGTACTTC.